The source of this T cell receptor beta chain is a study of T cell responses to AZD1222 COVID-19 vaccine (dated by TCRdb to the early 2020s). With regard to the full study: TCR sequencing covered approximately 230 trial participants: about 210 given two doses of AZD1222 and some 25 given two doses of MenACWY control vaccine. Enrollment into the trials was organized by age into subgroups of 18-55, 56-69 and 70-plus years, and those subgroups contained 148, 28 and 57 TCR-sequenced participants, respectively. Results the study describes overall, beyond this receptor: After two AZD1222 doses, spike-specific TCR breadth and depth were significantly higher than at day 0 and than in MenACWY recipients. Epitopes outside the regions mutated in the B.1.351 and B.1.1.7 variants were reportedly recognized by nearly half of the unique spike-specific TCRs. The vaccine-associated CD4 TCRs covered the entire spike protein, and the dominant responses fell in regions 160-218 and 743-854. Most participants were white British and females outnumbered males, and the authors suggested that clonal diversity may have been underestimated. Conclusions about previously exposed vaccinees are limited, since just 6 or 7 AZD1222 recipients were seropositive for SARS-CoV-2 at baseline. The 56-69-year group was small, and its depth increase did not reach significance, likely because of low power. Because no samples from the day 14 peak response were available, repertoires could be characterized only after the peak T cell response.

The CDR3 regions of human TCRbeta chains were subjected to immunosequencing. In the source study's methods: Repertoire TCRs were matched against a reference library of SARS-CoV-2-specific TCRs generated with the MIRA antigen-specificity platform. Breadth was defined as the fraction of unique TCRs that were SARS-CoV-2-associated, and depth was defined as the fraction of total T cells that were SARS-CoV-2-associated. Using the MIRA data, each spike-specific TCR was mapped to the spike region that the TCR reacts to and placed in a CD4 or CD8 class. Log10-transformed breadth and depth values were compared by one-way ANOVA with Sidak's multiple comparisons tests. Not all clones reach the TCRdb copy of this immuneACCESS table, which keeps in-frame sequences only. Checked studies attribute under half of the gap to unresolved V genes and leave the rest unexplained. Clone size and V and J calls were adopted from that table, with D and trimming inferred from the DNA. Within this sample are 88,000 or so clones, with roughly nine tenths of them counted one time only. The ten largest account for roughly 4.9% of the sample.

The time point label, as the study defines it: about 28 days (+/-7) after the second vaccine dose. AZD1222 recipients given second doses at about 4 weeks or at about 12 weeks were pooled, since spike-specific TCR depth and breadth were not found to differ between the two schedules. Samples from vaccinated people were obtained from the UK trials COV001 and COV002, which included a single-blind randomized controlled phase 2/3 trial of AZD1222 (ChAdOx1 nCoV-19) in healthy adults. Trial participant PBMC samples were collected at day 0 and day 28 after the second dose for TCRbeta chain sequencing. There are 16 amino acids in the CDR3, from cysteine to phenylalanine inclusive. The CDR3 DNA has 48 bases and is translated from base 1. V lost 6 bases and J lost 1 base, and the count of bases not matched to a germline gene is 9. The germline V gene specifies SNHLY as CDR1 and FYNNEI as CDR2. On this clone: Its antigen remains undetermined. The sample holds no much larger clone one base away, and base qualities are not on file.

The starting material was peripheral blood, obtained 28 days after the second AZD1222 dose. The TCR comes from an adult who received the AZD1222 COVID-19 vaccine. The sequence joins TRBV2 to TRBJ2-3, with 8 bases in between that match TRBD2. CDR3 protein: CASRRRSGGGTDTQYF. The DNA sequence reads TGTGCCAGCAGACGCAGAAGCGGGGGAGGCACAGATACGCAGTATTTT.